These T cell receptor beta chains were read from a single sample in a study of CD4 T cells in relation to SARS-CoV-2 and coronaviruses. These receptors lack a known antigen. Data came from immunoSEQ multiplex PCR; TCRdb stores just in-frame clones and leaves some out. The sample lists about 21,000 clones; around 80% were seen once. Sequencing input: CD4+ T cells from PBMCs, cultured in vitro. These TCRs come from a human donor in good health. Both conserved end residues are part of each CDR3. The D gene is left open where the match is weak. The size entry is marked missing in some rows and otherwise reads once, few, many or a size class.

V: TRBV7-2
size: NA
D: TRBD1
J: TRBJ1-6
DNA: TGTGCCAGCAGCCCAGGGGGGTACTCCTATAATTCACCCCTCCACTTT
CDR3: CASSPGGYSYNSPLHF

V: TRBV4-2
size: NA
D: TRBD1
J: TRBJ2-1
DNA: TGTGCCAGCAGCCAAGGCCGGGACAGATCCTACAATGAGCAGTTCTTC
CDR3: CASSQGRDRSYNEQFF

V: TRBV9
size: NA
D: NA
J: TRBJ2-1
DNA: TGTGCCAGCAGCGTAGGTCGGGGGTCCTACAATGAGCAGTTCTTC
CDR3: CASSVGRGSYNEQFF

V: TRBV7-3
size: NA
D: TRBD1
J: TRBJ2-2
DNA: TGTGCCAGCAGCTTAACAGGGGGCAGTACCGGGGAGCTGTTTTTT
CDR3: CASSLTGGSTGELFF

V: TRBV29-1
size: NA
D: NA
J: TRBJ1-2
DNA: TGCAGCGTTGACAGCTATGGCTACACCTTC
CDR3: CSVDSYGYTF

V: TRBV5-1
size: NA
D: NA
J: TRBJ1-1
DNA: TGCGCCAGCAGCTTAGGCAGGGGCGGCCGAGAAGCTTTCTTT
CDR3: CASSLGRGGREAFF

V: TRBV5-1
size: NA
D: NA
J: TRBJ1-4
DNA: TGCGCCAGCAGCTTGGGTAATGAAAAACTGTTTTTT
CDR3: CASSLGNEKLFF

V: TRBV19
size: NA
D: NA
J: TRBJ1-1
DNA: TGTGCCAGTAGTCCCCGATTTACTGAAGCTTTCTTT
CDR3: CASSPRFTEAFF

V: TRBV7-3
size: NA
D: NA
J: TRBJ1-5
DNA: TGTGCCAGCAGCTTAACTCCGGGGCAGCCCCAGCATTTT
CDR3: CASSLTPGQPQHF

V: TRBV5-1
size: NA
D: NA
J: TRBJ2-4
DNA: TGCGCCAGCAGCTTGGGCACCGCAATAGCCAAAAACATTCAGTACTTC
CDR3: CASSLGTAIAKNIQYF

V: TRBV29-1
size: NA
D: TRBD1
J: TRBJ1-4
DNA: TGCAGCGTGAGGGGACAGCTTAATGAAAAACTGTTTTTT
CDR3: CSVRGQLNEKLFF

V: TRBV5-4
size: NA
D: NA
J: TRBJ2-3
DNA: TGTGCCAGCAGCTTCATTCGGGGGTCTGGCACAGATACGCAGTATTTT
CDR3: CASSFIRGSGTDTQYF

V: TRBV2
size: NA
D: NA
J: TRBJ2-1
DNA: TGTGCCAGCAGAGCTAGTCTAGCCGCCTACAATGAGCAGTTCTTC
CDR3: CASRASLAAYNEQFF

V: TRBV7-9
size: few
D: NA
J: TRBJ1-5
DNA: TGTGCCAGCAGCGACGGGACAACCCCTAATAGCAATCAGCCCCAGCATTTT
CDR3: CASSDGTTPNSNQPQHF

V: TRBV2
size: NA
D: NA
J: TRBJ1-3
DNA: TGTGCCAGCAGTGACCCCAGCTCTGGAAACACCATATATTTT
CDR3: CASSDPSSGNTIYF

V: TRBV2
size: NA
D: TRBD1
J: TRBJ1-2
DNA: TGTGCCAGCAGCGAGGACAGGGTCTATGGCTACACCTTC
CDR3: CASSEDRVYGYTF

V: TRBV2
size: NA
D: NA
J: TRBJ1-2
DNA: TGTGCCAGCAGGACCGACAGCTCCTATGGCTACACCTTC
CDR3: CASRTDSSYGYTF

V: TRBV19
size: NA
D: NA
J: TRBJ2-2
DNA: TGTGCCAGTACAGGGGTCGTGAACACCGGGGAGCTGTTTTTT
CDR3: CASTGVVNTGELFF

V: TRBV29-1
size: NA
D: NA
J: TRBJ2-1
DNA: TGCAGCGTGCAGGGAAGAGGCTCCTACAATGAGCAGTTCTTC
CDR3: CSVQGRGSYNEQFF

V: TRBV7-9
size: few
D: NA
J: TRBJ1-5
DNA: TGTGCCAGCAGCTTTATGACGACGGGGACTAGCAATCAGCCCCAGCATTTT
CDR3: CASSFMTTGTSNQPQHF

V: TRBV27
size: NA
D: TRBD2
J: TRBJ2-7
DNA: TGTGCCAGCAGCCCCGCGGGAGGCCCCTACGAGCAGTACTTC
CDR3: CASSPAGGPYEQYF

V: TRBV7-8
size: NA
D: TRBD1
J: TRBJ1-4
DNA: TGTGCCACCTACCCACACAAGGACAGGGAACTGTTGTTTCAGACTAATGAAAAACTGTTTTTT
CDR3: CATYPHKDRELLFQTNEKLFF

V: TRBV10-3
size: NA
D: NA
J: TRBJ2-5
DNA: TGTGCCATCAGTGAATCTCAAGGGGAGACCCAGTACTTC
CDR3: CAISESQGETQYF

V: TRBV25-1
size: once
D: NA
J: TRBJ2-5
DNA: TGTGCCAGCAGTGTGAATTTGGGCGAGACCCAGTACTTC
CDR3: CASSVNLGETQYF

V: TRBV5-1
size: once
D: NA
J: TRBJ2-3
DNA: TGCGCCAGCGCGAACCGCGGTACGCAGTATTTT
CDR3: CASANRGTQYF

V: TRBV11-2
size: NA
D: TRBD2
J: TRBJ2-1
DNA: TGTGCCAGCAGCTTAGATGACGGGACTAGCGGTAAAAATGAGCAGTTCTTC
CDR3: CASSLDDGTSGKNEQFF

V: TRBV19
size: NA
D: NA
J: TRBJ2-7
DNA: TGTGCCAGTAGTGGACAGCCAAGCTCCTACGAGCAGTACTTC
CDR3: CASSGQPSSYEQYF

V: TRBV6-5
size: NA
D: NA
J: TRBJ1-1
DNA: TGTGCCAGCAGTTACACTATGAACACTGAAGCTTTCTTT
CDR3: CASSYTMNTEAFF

V: TRBV11-2
size: NA
D: NA
J: TRBJ2-1
DNA: TGTGCCAGCAGTGCAGGCCTTACCTACAATGAGCAGTTCTTC
CDR3: CASSAGLTYNEQFF

V: TRBV2
size: NA
D: NA
J: TRBJ2-5
DNA: TGTGCCAGCAGCTACCAAGAGACCCAGTACTTC
CDR3: CASSYQETQYF

V: TRBV11-2
size: NA
D: NA
J: TRBJ2-7
DNA: TGTGCCAGCAGCTTCACAGGGAGCTCCTACGAGCAGTACTTC
CDR3: CASSFTGSSYEQYF

V: TRBV3-1/TRBV3-2
size: few
D: NA
J: TRBJ2-3
DNA: TGTGCCAGCAGCCAAGATCTCACCGGGGACGGGACAGATACGCAGTATTTT
CDR3: CASSQDLTGDGTDTQYF

V: TRBV5-4
size: few
D: NA
J: TRBJ1-1
DNA: TGTGCCAGCAGCTTGGTGGAAGGGGGCACTGAAGCTTTCTTT
CDR3: CASSLVEGGTEAFF

V: TRBV5-1
size: NA
D: NA
J: TRBJ1-3
DNA: TGCGCCAGCAGGCGCTCGACAGAGGACGGAAACACCATATATTTT
CDR3: CASRRSTEDGNTIYF

V: TRBV5-1
size: NA
D: NA
J: TRBJ2-1
DNA: TGCGCCAGCAGCCAATCGGACTACAATGAGCAGTTCTTC
CDR3: CASSQSDYNEQFF

V: TRBV6-2/TRBV6-3
size: NA
D: NA
J: TRBJ2-1
DNA: TGTGCCAGCAGTTACCACTATACCTACAATGAGCAGTTCTTC
CDR3: CASSYHYTYNEQFF

V: TRBV24-1
size: NA
D: NA
J: TRBJ2-3
DNA: TGTGCCACCAGTGATTCACCCTCCGATACGCAGTATTTT
CDR3: CATSDSPSDTQYF

V: TRBV27
size: NA
D: NA
J: TRBJ2-5
DNA: TGTGCCAGCAGTTCCACAAGTCGCCAAGAGACCCAGTACTTC
CDR3: CASSSTSRQETQYF

V: TRBV7-8
size: NA
D: TRBD1
J: TRBJ2-7
DNA: TGTGCCAGCAGCAAATACCGGGACAGGACCTACGAGCAGTACTTC
CDR3: CASSKYRDRTYEQYF

V: TRBV5-1
size: NA
D: NA
J: TRBJ1-5
DNA: TGCGCCAGCAGCCCCTCGGGCAGGGGAGGCAATCAGCCCCAGCATTTT
CDR3: CASSPSGRGGNQPQHF

V: TRBV21-1
size: NA
D: NA
J: TRBJ2-1
DNA: TGTGCCAGCAGCAAATCCTACTACAGGGTAGGGTACAATGAGCAGTTCTTC
CDR3: CASSKSYYRVGYNEQFF

V: TRBV11-2
size: NA
D: TRBD2
J: TRBJ2-7
DNA: TGTGCCAGCAGCCGGGATCTAGCGGGAGGCTTTTACGAGCAGTACTTC
CDR3: CASSRDLAGGFYEQYF

V: TRBV5-6
size: once
D: TRBD1
J: TRBJ1-1
DNA: TGTGCCAGCAGCGGAACCCGGGACAGCGAAGCTTTCTTT
CDR3: CASSGTRDSEAFF

V: TRBV6-1
size: NA
D: NA
J: TRBJ1-4
DNA: TGTGCCAGCAGTGATAAGTTAATGCAGTGGCAGGGGAATGAAAAACTGTTTTTT
CDR3: CASSDKLMQWQGNEKLFF

V: TRBV14
size: NA
D: NA
J: TRBJ1-1
DNA: TGTGCCAGCAGCCTCTTTCTCGGGCCCGGGCCCGCTGAAGCTTTCTTT
CDR3: CASSLFLGPGPAEAFF

V: TRBV2
size: NA
D: TRBD1
J: TRBJ2-1
DNA: TGTGCCAGCAGGGCCCTTAAGGGGGCAGGGGTCTCCTACAATGAGCAGTTCTTC
CDR3: CASRALKGAGVSYNEQFF

V: TRBV18
size: few
D: NA
J: TRBJ1-2
DNA: TGTGCCAGCTCACCCCAGGGCGGATCCTATGGCTACACCTTC
CDR3: CASSPQGGSYGYTF

V: TRBV19
size: NA
D: NA
J: TRBJ1-5
DNA: TGTGCCAGTAGTGGCAGGGACAATCAGCCCCAGCATTTT
CDR3: CASSGRDNQPQHF

V: TRBV13
size: NA
D: NA
J: TRBJ2-1
DNA: TGTGCCAGCACCCTCCCGGGTGGTATAGGAGAGCAGTTCTTC
CDR3: CASTLPGGIGEQFF

V: TRBV7-9
size: NA
D: NA
J: TRBJ1-4
DNA: TGTGCCAGCAGCTTAGCAGGGGAGGGAAGTAATGAAAAACTGTTTTTT
CDR3: CASSLAGEGSNEKLFF

V: TRBV3-1/TRBV3-2
size: once
D: NA
J: TRBJ1-4
DNA: TGTGCCAGCAGCCCATGGCAGGAGGGTAGGGAAAAACTGTTTTTT
CDR3: CASSPWQEGREKLFF

V: TRBV6-6
size: NA
D: TRBD1
J: TRBJ2-7
DNA: TGTGCCAGCAGTCAAGACAGGGCCTACGAGCAGTACTTC
CDR3: CASSQDRAYEQYF

V: TRBV5-1
size: NA
D: TRBD1
J: TRBJ1-2
DNA: TGCGCCAGCAGCGTCTTGACCGACAGGGGCTATGGCTACACCTTC
CDR3: CASSVLTDRGYGYTF

V: TRBV5-1
size: NA
D: NA
J: TRBJ1-1
DNA: TGCGCCAGCAGCATAGGACGGAACACTGAAGCTTTCTTT
CDR3: CASSIGRNTEAFF